Listed below are T cell receptor beta chains from one sample, sequenced in a study of blood T cell repertoires in COVID-19. The data were produced by immunoSEQ multiplex PCR, yet TCRdb's version contains in-frame clones alone and is incomplete. The table records 200,000 to 250,000 clones, 84% of them present only once. Sequenced input: PBMCs or T cells enriched from blood (not recorded which). The receptors were sampled from a woman aged 40 to 50 who had recovered from COVID-19. Each CDR3 is given with its conserved first and last residue. Fields, in order: V gene, D gene, clone size, J gene, CDR3 protein, CDR3 DNA. The D gene is left open where the match is weak. Clone size is stated in some rows and not others, as once, few, many or a class when expanded.

V gene: TRBV5-1
D gene: .
clone size: .
J gene: TRBJ2-1
CDR3 protein: CASSLGAGRREEQFF
CDR3 DNA: TGCGCCAGCAGCTTAGGAGCGGGCCGGAGGGAAGAGCAGTTCTTC

V gene: TRBV6-5
D gene: TRBD1
clone size: .
J gene: TRBJ1-6
CDR3 protein: CASSWGQANSPLHF
CDR3 DNA: TGTGCCAGCAGTTGGGGACAGGCTAATTCACCCCTCCACTTT

V gene: TRBV28
D gene: .
clone size: .
J gene: TRBJ1-3
CDR3 protein: CASSFSGWSSGNTIYF
CDR3 DNA: TGTGCCAGCAGTTTTTCTGGGTGGAGCTCTGGAAACACCATATATTTT

V gene: TRBV7-2
D gene: TRBD1
clone size: once
J gene: TRBJ1-2
CDR3 protein: CASSLGQEDGYTF
CDR3 DNA: TGTGCCAGCAGCCTAGGACAGGAGGATGGCTACACCTTC

V gene: TRBV3-1/TRBV3-2
D gene: TRBD2
clone size: .
J gene: TRBJ2-3
CDR3 protein: CASSQAPSGSSDTQYF
CDR3 DNA: TGTGCCAGCAGCCAAGCCCCCAGCGGGAGTTCAGATACGCAGTATTTT

V gene: TRBV19
D gene: TRBD2
clone size: .
J gene: TRBJ2-1
CDR3 protein: CASSTVAGGQYNEQFF
CDR3 DNA: TGTGCCAGTAGTACGGTAGCGGGAGGCCAATACAATGAGCAGTTCTTC

V gene: TRBV27
D gene: TRBD2
clone size: once
J gene: TRBJ2-2
CDR3 protein: CASSFGAGGPKGTGELFF
CDR3 DNA: TGTGCCAGCAGTTTTGGCGCGGGAGGGCCGAAGGGGACCGGGGAGCTGTTTTTT

V gene: TRBV7-2
D gene: .
clone size: .
J gene: TRBJ1-2
CDR3 protein: CASSPRFTDYGYTF
CDR3 DNA: TGTGCCAGCAGCCCACGGTTTACCGACTATGGCTACACCTTC

V gene: TRBV10-3
D gene: TRBD1
clone size: few
J gene: TRBJ2-7
CDR3 protein: CAISRQGGSYEQYF
CDR3 DNA: TGTGCCATCAGCCGACAGGGGGGCTCCTACGAGCAGTACTTC

V gene: TRBV24-1
D gene: TRBD1
clone size: .
J gene: TRBJ2-3
CDR3 protein: CATSDPRTGTTDTQYF
CDR3 DNA: TGTGCCACCAGTGATCCCCGGACAGGGACCACAGATACGCAGTATTTT

V gene: TRBV6-5
D gene: .
clone size: .
J gene: TRBJ2-1
CDR3 protein: CASSKTATYNEQFF
CDR3 DNA: TGTGCCAGCAGTAAGACAGCTACCTACAATGAGCAGTTCTTC

V gene: TRBV7-9
D gene: TRBD1
clone size: once
J gene: TRBJ1-1
CDR3 protein: CASSRDRDNTEAFF
CDR3 DNA: TGTGCCAGCAGCCGGGACAGGGATAACACTGAAGCTTTCTTT

V gene: TRBV7-9
D gene: .
clone size: .
J gene: TRBJ2-2
CDR3 protein: CASNSPLRELFF
CDR3 DNA: TGTGCCAGCAACTCCCCCTTAAGGGAGCTGTTTTTT

V gene: TRBV7-9
D gene: .
clone size: .
J gene: TRBJ2-1
CDR3 protein: CASKRWGDNEQFF
CDR3 DNA: TGTGCCAGCAAACGGTGGGGGGACAATGAGCAGTTCTTC

V gene: TRBV11-3
D gene: TRBD2
clone size: .
J gene: TRBJ2-1
CDR3 protein: CASKGLAGVNEQFF
CDR3 DNA: TGTGCCAGCAAGGGACTAGCGGGAGTTAATGAGCAGTTCTTC

V gene: TRBV7-2
D gene: .
clone size: .
J gene: TRBJ2-2
CDR3 protein: CASSFTGYFGELFF
CDR3 DNA: TGTGCCAGCAGCTTCACAGGCTACTTCGGGGAGCTGTTTTTT

V gene: TRBV5-1
D gene: .
clone size: few
J gene: TRBJ1-1
CDR3 protein: CASSSTGRAEAFF
CDR3 DNA: TGCGCCAGCAGCTCGACAGGCCGGGCTGAAGCTTTCTTT

V gene: TRBV18
D gene: .
clone size: .
J gene: TRBJ1-4
CDR3 protein: CASSSREADEKLFF
CDR3 DNA: TGTGCCAGCTCATCAAGGGAAGCGGATGAAAAACTGTTTTTT

V gene: TRBV19
D gene: TRBD1
clone size: once
J gene: TRBJ1-2
CDR3 protein: CASSVDRAIDYGYTF
CDR3 DNA: TGTGCCAGTAGTGTGGACAGGGCCATTGACTATGGCTACACCTTC

V gene: TRBV27
D gene: .
clone size: .
J gene: TRBJ2-1
CDR3 protein: CASSLGSLNEQFF
CDR3 DNA: TGTGCCAGCAGTTTGGGCTCCCTCAATGAGCAGTTCTTC

V gene: TRBV7-6
D gene: TRBD1
clone size: .
J gene: TRBJ1-4
CDR3 protein: CASSSDRGQREKLFF
CDR3 DNA: TGTGCCAGCAGCTCCGACAGGGGCCAAAGGGAAAAACTGTTTTTT

V gene: TRBV4-3
D gene: .
clone size: .
J gene: TRBJ2-3
CDR3 protein: CASSDTRSTDTQYF
CDR3 DNA: TGCGCCAGCAGCGATACTCGGAGCACAGATACGCAGTATTTT

V gene: TRBV11-2
D gene: .
clone size: .
J gene: TRBJ1-1
CDR3 protein: CASSWGTRSAEAFF
CDR3 DNA: TGTGCCAGCAGCTGGGGGACAAGATCGGCTGAAGCTTTCTTT

V gene: TRBV29-1
D gene: .
clone size: .
J gene: TRBJ1-1
CDR3 protein: CSAFRRPMNTEAFF
CDR3 DNA: TGCAGCGCTTTTAGGAGGCCGATGAACACTGAAGCTTTCTTT

V gene: TRBV2
D gene: TRBD2
clone size: .
J gene: TRBJ2-4
CDR3 protein: CASNPGGSTVAKNIQYF
CDR3 DNA: TGTGCCAGCAACCCGGGGGGTTCCACGGTAGCCAAAAACATTCAGTACTTC

V gene: TRBV3-1/TRBV3-2
D gene: .
clone size: many
J gene: TRBJ1-2
CDR3 protein: CASSQVQYYGYTF
CDR3 DNA: TGTGCCAGCAGCCAAGTCCAGTACTATGGCTACACCTTC

V gene: TRBV28
D gene: .
clone size: .
J gene: TRBJ2-7
CDR3 protein: CASSLDISRSYEQYF
CDR3 DNA: TGTGCCAGCAGTTTAGATATTAGTCGCTCCTACGAGCAGTACTTC

V gene: TRBV7-9
D gene: TRBD1
clone size: few
J gene: TRBJ1-1
CDR3 protein: CASSSADRGNLNTEAFF
CDR3 DNA: TGTGCCAGCAGCTCCGCGGACAGGGGGAATTTGAACACTGAAGCTTTCTTT

V gene: TRBV10-3
D gene: TRBD2
clone size: .
J gene: TRBJ2-1
CDR3 protein: CAISSGTSVNHNEQFF
CDR3 DNA: TGTGCCATCAGCTCCGGGACTAGCGTCAACCATAATGAGCAGTTCTTC

V gene: TRBV29-1
D gene: TRBD2
clone size: .
J gene: TRBJ2-1
CDR3 protein: CSVPGTSASNNEQFF
CDR3 DNA: TGCAGCGTACCCGGGACTAGCGCGAGTAACAATGAGCAGTTCTTC

V gene: TRBV29-1
D gene: TRBD1
clone size: medium-sized
J gene: TRBJ2-2
CDR3 protein: CSVQGQGNTGELFF
CDR3 DNA: TGCAGCGTCCAGGGACAGGGCAACACCGGGGAGCTGTTTTTT

V gene: TRBV7-9
D gene: .
clone size: .
J gene: TRBJ1-2
CDR3 protein: CASSPHYTGPNYGYTF
CDR3 DNA: TGTGCCAGCAGCCCCCATTACACAGGTCCTAACTATGGCTACACCTTC

V gene: TRBV5-1
D gene: .
clone size: .
J gene: TRBJ1-4
CDR3 protein: CASSLAPEGNNEKLFF
CDR3 DNA: TGCGCCAGCAGCTTGGCGCCGGAGGGGAATAATGAAAAACTGTTTTTT